This is a list of T cell receptor beta chains from one sample in a study of T cell changes during pregnancy in multiple sclerosis. The protocol was immunoSEQ multiplex PCR, while the TCRdb copy is restricted to in-frame clones and leaves out a portion. The data hold around 50,000 clones, with almost 95% observed a single time. Sequenced here: CD8+ T cells from peripheral blood mononuclear cells, sampled in the first trimester of pregnancy. These receptors all stem from a female donor with multiple sclerosis, enrolled in a pregnancy study. CDR3s include the opening cysteine and the closing phenylalanine or tryptophan. D genes are given only for firm matches. Rows give clone size only sometimes, using once, few, many, or a class for an expanded clone.

clone size	D gene	J gene	V gene	CDR3 DNA	CDR3 protein
.	.	TRBJ1-1	TRBV6-6	TGTGCCAGCAGCCTACAGGGTATGAACACTGAAGCTTTCTTT	CASSLQGMNTEAFF
.	.	TRBJ1-2	TRBV28	TGTGCCAGCAGACAGATTAACTATGGCTACACCTTC	CASRQINYGYTF
.	.	TRBJ1-1	TRBV7-6	TGTGCCACCACTCCTACAGGGCCGAACACTGAAGCTTTCTTT	CATTPTGPNTEAFF
.	.	TRBJ1-2	TRBV10-2	TGCGCCAGCAGTGAGGGTATAGGGACACCCTATGGCTACACCTTC	CASSEGIGTPYGYTF
once	TRBD2	TRBJ2-5	TRBV7-9	TGTGCCAGTTCCGATAGCGGGAGGGAGACCCAGTACTTC	CASSDSGRETQYF
.	.	TRBJ1-5	TRBV4-3	TGCGCCAGCAGCCAAGATGAGGGGGGCAATCAGCCCCAGCATTTT	CASSQDEGGNQPQHF
.	.	TRBJ2-7	TRBV18	TGTGCCAGCTCACCGGCAGGGTCCTACGAGCAGTACTTC	CASSPAGSYEQYF
.	.	TRBJ1-5	TRBV19	TGTGCCAGTAGTATGAGTTTCAATCAGCCCCAGCATTTT	CASSMSFNQPQHF
.	TRBD1	TRBJ2-7	TRBV18	TGTGCCAGCTCTCCAACCCCCACGGACAGGACGAATTACTACGAGCAGTACTTC	CASSPTPTDRTNYYEQYF
.	TRBD1	TRBJ2-7	TRBV27	TGTGCCAGCAGTTCATCATGGGACAGGGGTTACGAGCAGTACTTC	CASSSSWDRGYEQYF
.	.	TRBJ1-1	TRBV6-6	TGTGCCAGCGGCACAGGGCAGGGGACTGAAGCTTTCTTT	CASGTGQGTEAFF
.	TRBD2	TRBJ2-3	TRBV15	TGTGCCACCAGCAGAGCTGCGGGAGCGCCACAGGATACGCAGTATTTT	CATSRAAGAPQDTQYF
.	.	TRBJ2-7	TRBV15	TGTGCCACCAGCAAGCCCACGGACATAGACTACGAGCAGTACTTC	CATSKPTDIDYEQYF
once	.	TRBJ2-5	TRBV4-3	TGCGCCAGCAGCCAATACCAGGGTCGAGAGACCCAGTACTTC	CASSQYQGRETQYF
.	TRBD2	TRBJ2-1	TRBV7-9	TGTGCCAGCAGTTTTGCAGCGGGGAGCTCCTACAATGAGCAGTTCTTC	CASSFAAGSSYNEQFF